This record concerns one T cell receptor (beta chain) sequence. These data are taken from a study of T-cell memory formation after mild COVID-19. The overall study: TCR clusters showed largely donor specificity.

TCRdb used MiXCR to reprocess the 5' RACE reads, holding one entry per CDR3 protein. Seen here are 90,000 to 120,000 distinct CDR3 sequences, under 15% observed once, and the top ten hold 35% to 50%. This TCR was sampled from a young man who had mild COVID-19 (a few samples of this study predate the infection). Cell type and time point are not known. The sample was PBMCs or a T cell subset sorted from them (not recorded which).

In DNA, the CDR3 is TGTGCCAGTCCCGGGACAGGGGATAATTCACCCCTCCACTTT. Protein product: CASPGTGDNSPLHF. This sequence joins TRBV2 and TRBJ1-6, with 10 nucleotides matching TRBD1. The CDR3 is 14 residues long. Germline V gene lookup returns CDR1 SNHLY and CDR2 FYNNEI. The V gene end was trimmed by 9 bases and the J gene end by 5 bases; junction bases not matched to a gene: 4.